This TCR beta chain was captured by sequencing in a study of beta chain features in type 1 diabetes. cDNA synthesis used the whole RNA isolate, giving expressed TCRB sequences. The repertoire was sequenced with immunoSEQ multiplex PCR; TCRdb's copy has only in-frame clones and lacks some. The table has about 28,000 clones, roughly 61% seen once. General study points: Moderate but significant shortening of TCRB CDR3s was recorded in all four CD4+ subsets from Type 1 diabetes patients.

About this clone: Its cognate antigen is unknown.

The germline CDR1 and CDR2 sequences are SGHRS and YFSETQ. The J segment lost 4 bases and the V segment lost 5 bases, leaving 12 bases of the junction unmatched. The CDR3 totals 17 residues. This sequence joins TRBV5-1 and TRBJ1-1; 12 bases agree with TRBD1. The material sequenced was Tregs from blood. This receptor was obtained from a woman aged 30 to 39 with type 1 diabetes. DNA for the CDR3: TGCGCCAGCAGGCCCGGGACAGGGGGCCTGTTTGGCACTGAAGCTTTCTTT. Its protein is CASRPGTGGLFGTEAFF.